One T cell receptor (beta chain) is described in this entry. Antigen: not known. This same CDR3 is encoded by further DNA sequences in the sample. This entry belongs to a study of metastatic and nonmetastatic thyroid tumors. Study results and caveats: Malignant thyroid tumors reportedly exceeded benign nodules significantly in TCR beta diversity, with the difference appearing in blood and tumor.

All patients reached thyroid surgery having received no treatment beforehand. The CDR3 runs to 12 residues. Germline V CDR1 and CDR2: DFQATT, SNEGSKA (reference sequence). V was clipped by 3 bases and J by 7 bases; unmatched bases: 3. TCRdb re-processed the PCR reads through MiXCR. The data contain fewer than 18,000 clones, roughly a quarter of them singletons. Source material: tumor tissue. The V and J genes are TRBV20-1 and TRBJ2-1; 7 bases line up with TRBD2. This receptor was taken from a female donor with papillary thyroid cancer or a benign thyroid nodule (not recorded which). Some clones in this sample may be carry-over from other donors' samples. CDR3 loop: CSARGGRNEQFF. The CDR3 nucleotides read TGCAGTGCTAGGGGGGGGAGGAATGAGCAGTTCTTC.